Given below is one T cell receptor beta chain in context. Its antigen is as yet unknown. This sample is part of a study of neoadjuvant anti-PD-1 for oral cavity cancer. The time point was: after neoadjuvant nivolumab, at surgical resection. PBMCs were not maintained or expanded in culture before analysis. Study-wide results and limits: Only a few patients per response group were TCR-analyzed; validation needed. Higher pretreatment Treg/Th17 ratios tracked higher pretreatment blood clonality.

From germline, CDR1 is SQVTM and CDR2 ANQGSEA. The CDR3 runs to 15 residues. The V and J ends lost 7 bases and 8 bases, in that order; junction bases with no gene match: 11. The assay was immunoSEQ multiplex PCR, and TCRdb's table has in-frame clones only and misses some. The data show approximately 15,000 clones, roughly 70% seen once. The TCR originated in a person aged 40-85 years with oral cavity squamous cell carcinoma. The specimen was PBMCs, collected after nivolumab (anti-PD-1) treatment. V gene TRBV29-1 combines with J gene TRBJ2-3; 14 nucleotides match TRBD2. CDR3 nucleotide sequence: TGCAGCGCCGCGGGACTAGCGGGAGACCCGGCTACGCAGTATTTT. Translating it yields CSAAGLAGDPATQYF.